This T cell receptor (beta chain) was obtained from a study of cytomegalovirus exposure and HLA in healthy donors. Study conclusions and caveats: In an earlier analysis, productive rearrangement rates for most beta V segments clustered near 87% or 30%.

Trimming cost V 2 bases and J 0 bases; bases outside gene matches: 6. The CDR3 is made up of 16 amino acids. Germline V gene data show CDR1 as MGHRA and CDR2 as YSYEKL. The sample holds a few counts of this clone. Its antigen is not known. 13 Jbeta primers and 60 Vbeta primers were used for the PCR. Sequencing used immunoSEQ multiplex PCR; TCRdb keeps in-frame clones, though not all of them. The sample has approximately 120,000 clones; roughly 76% are singletons. Healthy bone marrow donors made up the cohort. Input material: PBMCs. The rearrangement joins TRBV4-1 to TRBJ1-1, with 7 positions matching TRBD1. The sequence came from a woman aged 45-59 years in good health and CMV-seropositive. The CDR3 region has the DNA TGCGCCAGCAGCCAACCGGGACAGACCTTGAACACTGAAGCTTTCTTT. As protein: CASSQPGQTLNTEAFF.